The 21 T cell receptor beta chains presented below share a single source sample, sequenced in a study of identical twins. TCRdb re-derived calls from the 5' RACE reads in MiXCR, one entry per CDR3 protein. The sample lists 1.5 million to 2 million distinct CDR3 sequences; less than 40% were seen once. The specimen was cord blood. These receptors all come from a newborn girl in good health.

This clonotype was counted only a few times. The gene calls are TRBV28 and TRBJ2-7; 14 bases fit TRBD2. The junction had 3 bases not matched to a gene; V was cut back by 5 bases and J by 0 bases. The germline gives CDR1 MDHEN, CDR2 SYDVKM. The CDR3 loop spans 16 amino acids. The CDR3 DNA reads TGTGCCAGCAGTCGGACTAGCGGGGGGAGCTCCTACGAGCAGTACTTC. Protein: CASSRTSGGSSYEQYF.

The gene calls are TRBV27 and TRBJ2-4, with a weak D call TRBD1 (5 bases). The better agreement between TRBJ2-5 and the DNA end casts doubt on the J call. The CDR3 extends over 15 amino acids. Germline V gene data show CDR1 as MNHEY and CDR2 as SMNVEV (reference sequence). CDR3 region: CASSFIGPQGETQYF. The CDR3 coding sequence is TGTGCCAGCAGTTTCATCGGGCCCCAGGGCGAGACCCAGTACTTC.

This clonotype was counted a few times. The rearrangement uses TRBV10-3 and TRBJ1-6; possibly TRBD1 for D (6 bases). The CDR3 length is 16 residues. V lost 5 bases and J 0 bases, leaving 11 bases between the germline ends. CDR1 is ENHRY, CDR2 SYGVKD, per germline. The CDR3 DNA follows: TGTGCCATCAGTCAAGAGGGGGGCTCCTATAATTCACCCCTCCACTTT. Translating gives CAISQEGGSYNSPLHF.

The table lists this clonotype with a few counts. The V call is TRBV20-1, the J call TRBJ2-5; 8 positions match TRBD2. The J segment lost 4 bases and the V segment lost 0 bases, leaving 4 bases of the junction unmatched. CDR1 DFQATT and CDR2 SNEGSKA come from the germline V gene (reference sequence). The CDR3 loop spans 14 amino acids. The DNA for the CDR3 is TGCAGTGCTAGAGATCGGGGGGGCCGAGAGACCCAGTACTTC. Translating it yields CSARDRGGRETQYF.

As DNA, the CDR3 is TGCAGTGTTTATGTCGGGGGGCGTAGAAAAACTGAAGCTTTCTTT. Translation: CSVYVGGRRKTEAFF. The chain employs TRBV20-1 and TRBJ1-1; tentatively, D is TRBD1 (6 bases). This CDR3 has 15 residues. Germline V gene data show CDR1 as DFQATT and CDR2 as SNEGSKA (reference sequence). Between the trimmed V and J ends, which lost 7 bases and 5 bases, there was a span of 23 bases.

This chain joins TRBV20-1 and TRBJ2-7, with D perhaps TRBD2 (6 bases). Germline CDR1 and CDR2: DFQATT and SNEGSKA (reference sequence). V lost 6 bases, J lost 3 bases, and 18 bases lay in between. The CDR3 is 14 residues long. This CDR3 is CSAAAASARYEQYF. The CDR3 DNA is TGCAGTGCGGCGGCGGCTAGCGCTCGCTACGAGCAGTACTTC.

This clonotype was picked up a small number of times. This chain uses TRBV5-1 with TRBJ2-2; no reliable D call. Deletions cut 0 bases from V and 6 bases from J, with 9 bases between. CDR3 size: 14 residues. Germline values: CDR1 SGHRS, CDR2 YFSETQ. In DNA, the CDR3 is TGCGCCAGCAGCTTGGTAGTGGGGTCCGGGGAGCTGTTTTTT. Translation gives CASSLVVGSGELFF.

The CDR3 sequence: CSARTFAGELFF. The CDR3 nucleotides are TGCAGCGCCCGGACGTTTGCCGGGGAGCTGTTTTTT. The genes are TRBV29-1 and TRBJ2-2; no clear D gene. The V gene's germline CDR1 is SQVTM and CDR2 ANQGSEA. The germline V and J ends were trimmed by 7 bases and 6 bases, with 12 bases remaining between them. CDR3 length: 12 residues.

CDR3 amino acids: CATSGASGSVNNEQFF. CDR3 DNA sequence: TGTGCCACCAGTGGGGCTAGCGGGAGCGTAAACAATGAGCAGTTCTTC. The chain recombines TRBV24-1 with TRBJ2-1; the match to TRBD2 covers 10 bases. The CDR3 is 16 amino acids. J was trimmed by 5 bases and V by 5 bases; bases with no gene match: 8. Germline V gene lookup returns CDR1 KGHDR and CDR2 SFDVKD.

The gene calls are TRBV5-1 and TRBJ2-5; D gene uncertain. The J call may be in error: the DNA end matches TRBJ2-4 better. Looked up from germline, CDR1 is SGHRS and CDR2 is YFSETQ. This CDR3 has 14 amino acids. The CDR3 reads CASSLLPGKDIQYF. CDR3 DNA sequence: TGCGCCAGCAGCTTGTTGCCGGGCAAGGACATTCAGTACTTC.

V gene TRBV20-1 combines with J gene TRBJ1-5, with D possibly matching TRBD1 (5 bases). Germline V lookup: CDR1 DFQATT, CDR2 SNEGSKA (reference sequence). The CDR3 has 15 amino acids. The V and J ends lost 3 bases and 2 bases respectively, with 14 bases between them. CDR3 sequence: CSASWTGVGNQPQHF. The CDR3 bases are TGCAGTGCTAGTTGGACGGGGGTGGGCAATCAGCCCCAGCATTTT.

The chain has TRBV30 and TRBJ1-2, with D hard to call. The germline V and J ends were trimmed by 0 bases and 3 bases, with 11 bases remaining between them. There are 14 residues in the CDR3. Germline-derived CDR1 and CDR2 are GTSNPN and SVGIG (reference sequence). CDR3 bases: TGTGCCTGGAGTGTATCGGGCAGATACTATGGCTACACCTTC. This gives the protein CAWSVSGRYYGYTF.

CDR3 sequence: CASSPLGSEQYF. The CDR3 DNA sequence: TGTGCCAGCTCACCCCTCGGCTCCGAGCAGTACTTC. The gene calls are TRBV18 and TRBJ2-4; D call uncertain. The end of the DNA aligns better with TRBJ2-7, so the J call may be wrong. Germline loops: CDR1 KGHSH, CDR2 LQKENI. CDR3 length: 12 residues.

This clonotype has more than one count but fewer than ten. V usage is TRBV7-8 and J usage is TRBJ2-1, with 9 positions matching TRBD1. The germline V gene has CDR1 SGHVS and CDR2 FQNEAQ. There are 16 residues in the CDR3. After removal of 1 base from V and 7 bases from J, the junction contained 8 bases not matched to a gene. The CDR3 sequence is CASSLEGQGRSNEQFF. In DNA form, the CDR3 reads TGTGCCAGCAGCTTAGAGGGACAGGGAAGGAGTAATGAGCAGTTCTTC.

There are many counts of this clonotype. The rearrangement links TRBV29-1 to TRBJ2-1; 9 positions match TRBD2. The CDR3 contains 17 residues. The ends lost 4 bases at V and 2 bases at J; junction bases unmatched: 12. Germline V gene lookup returns CDR1 SQVTM and CDR2 ANQGSEA. The CDR3 coding sequence is TGCAGCGTTGCCGGGGGCTGGCTAGCGGGGACCTACAATGAGCAGTTCTTC. Protein sequence: CSVAGGWLAGTYNEQFF.

V is TRBV20-1 and J is TRBJ2-1; possible D gene TRBD2, 5 bases. The CDR3 is made up of 14 amino acids. Germline lookup yields CDR1 DFQATT and CDR2 SNEGSKA (reference sequence). The V end was cut by 6 bases, the J end by 3 bases, with 15 bases between. The CDR3 loop is CSALLSRGYNEQFF. As DNA, the CDR3 is TGCAGTGCCCTACTAAGCCGGGGCTACAATGAGCAGTTCTTC.

This rearrangement joins TRBV25-1 to TRBJ2-3, with TRBD2 matching 8 bases. Germline V gives CDR1 MGHDK, CDR2 SYGVNS. The CDR3 totals 18 residues. The V gene end was trimmed by 2 bases and the J gene end by 2 bases; junction bases not matched to a gene: 12. In DNA form, the CDR3 reads TGTGCCAGCAGTGAACAGGGCGGGGGGCCCCGTTCCACAGATACGCAGTATTTT. Amino acids: CASSEQGGGPRSTDTQYF. Full variable domain (outside the CDR3, taken from reference TRBV25-1 and TRBJ2-3): EADIYQTPRYLVIGTGKKITLECSQTMGHDKMYWYQQDPGMELHLIHYSYGVNSTEKGDLSSESTVSRIRTEHFPLTLESARPSHTSQYLCASSEQGGGPRSTDTQYFGPGTRLTVL.

The chain joins TRBV20-1 to TRBJ2-1; tentative D call: TRBD1 (5 bases). The CDR3 length is 13 residues. Trimming stripped 6 bases from V and 2 bases from J, with 11 bases between. Germline-derived CDR1 and CDR2 are DFQATT and SNEGSKA (reference sequence). The CDR3 nucleotides are TGCAGTGCCCAAGGGGCCGCCTACAATGAGCAGTTCTTC. Translating gives CSAQGAAYNEQFF.

The chain links TRBV18 to TRBJ2-7, with TRBD1 as a possible D gene (6 bases). This CDR3 region has 15 residues. V was shortened by 2 bases and J by 0 bases, with 11 bases between the two germline ends. Looked up from germline, CDR1 is KGHSH and CDR2 is LQKENI. Written as DNA, the CDR3 is TGTGCCAGCTCACCAGGGACAACGAGCTCCTACGAGCAGTACTTC. Protein: CASSPGTTSSYEQYF.

This clonotype was seen more than once but under ten times. The chain is built from TRBV20-1 and TRBJ2-1, with TRBD2 matching over 12 bases. The germline V gene has CDR1 DFQATT and CDR2 SNEGSKA (reference sequence). The CDR3 contains 20 residues. The V segment lost 0 bases and the J segment 4 bases; nucleotides outside the gene matches: 16. CDR3 nucleotide sequence: TGCAGTGCTAGAGATCAGCAACTAGCGGGGGGACCCTACGGATACAATGAGCAGTTCTTC. Translating it yields CSARDQQLAGGPYGYNEQFF.

V is TRBV20-1 and J is TRBJ2-3, with D maybe TRBD2 (6 bases). The CDR3 totals 15 residues. The germline V and J ends were trimmed by 0 bases and 6 bases, with 16 bases remaining between them. Germline CDR1 and CDR2: DFQATT and SNEGSKA (reference sequence). CDR3 DNA: TGCAGTGCTAGAGACCCAAGCTGGGGAGGTGATACGCAGTATTTT. Translated: CSARDPSWGGDTQYF.